This is a list of T cell receptor beta chains from one sample in a study of CD4+ T cells in melanoma. Assay used: immunoSEQ multiplex PCR; TCRdb lists only in-frame clones, some missing. The sample yields some 9,900 clones, around 70% seen once. Sequencing was done on a sample of tumor tissue. The source of these receptors is a human donor with melanoma. Both conserved end residues are part of each CDR3. Each record gives: J gene, V gene, CDR3 protein.

>TRBJ2-3|TRBV11-2
CASSDIPRGPDTQYF
>TRBJ1-2|TRBV16
CASSPRNSNYGYTF
>TRBJ2-5|TRBV4-1
CASSQDQHAGGKETQYF
>TRBJ1-1|TRBV13
CASSPSAVQGEVGTEAFF
>TRBJ2-7|TRBV10-3
CAISEHFYEQYF
>TRBJ1-6|TRBV5-1
CASSTDRNNSPLHF
>TRBJ2-3|TRBV19
CASSIAGSTRGDTQYF
>TRBJ1-5|TRBV30
CAWSPRQGAAQPQHF
>TRBJ2-7|TRBV5-1
CASSREVLSEQYF
>TRBJ2-5|TRBV5-6
CASSFGRGLKTQYF
>TRBJ1-2|TRBV5-1
CASSLDGYYTF
>TRBJ1-1|TRBV5-6
CASSLGRLNTEAFF
>TRBJ2-2|TRBV12-5
CASVWGQGMGTGELFF
>TRBJ1-1|TRBV7-9
CASSLQGGTEAFF
>TRBJ1-6|TRBV9
CASSEGTTSSPLHF
>TRBJ1-5|TRBV19
CASSIRGNDQPQHF
>TRBJ2-3|TRBV2
CASSPTGSGTDTQYF
>TRBJ2-3|TRBV7-3
CASSPGGGADTQYF
>TRBJ1-6|TRBV7-9
CASSLEIASQSPLHF
>TRBJ2-1|TRBV4-1
CASRRLAGESSYNEQFF
>TRBJ2-7|TRBV30
CASYGLAGGLYEQYF
>TRBJ2-7|TRBV18
CASSPPLGRHSYEQYF
>TRBJ2-3|TRBV6-1
CASITTSGGLEYF
>TRBJ1-1|TRBV14
CASSKGGNTEAFF
>TRBJ2-7|TRBV29-1
CSVILRGYEQYF
>TRBJ1-1|TRBV10-1
CASSDRDTEAFF
>TRBJ1-5|TRBV19
CASSRRMGDTNQPQHF
>TRBJ1-3|TRBV5-4
CASSLGTAGNTIYF
>TRBJ2-2|TRBV6-6
CASDWGGTGELFF
>TRBJ1-5|TRBV7-9
CASSLGFNQPQHF
>TRBJ2-3|TRBV10-1
CASSEGGENTDTQYF
>TRBJ1-1|TRBV19
CASSIDHGAGRVKAFF
>TRBJ2-7|TRBV7-9
CASSVGQAYEQYF
>TRBJ2-1|TRBV5-6
CASTPGGEYNEQFF
>TRBJ2-2|TRBV19
CASRQGDGELFF
>TRBJ1-1|TRBV27
CASSPSLANTEAFF
>TRBJ2-7|TRBV7-8
CASSLVGSGRSSYEQYF
>TRBJ1-2|TRBV5-1
CASSFDRAVDGYTF
>TRBJ1-1|TRBV5-5
CASSFGANTEAFF
>TRBJ1-2|TRBV6-6
CASGGANPSGYTF
>TRBJ2-7|TRBV20-1
CSALISYEQYF
>TRBJ1-3|TRBV18
CASSPPSIGNTIYF
>TRBJ2-1|TRBV19
CASSTLRGGNPDEQFF
>TRBJ2-5|TRBV30
CAWGGAAGQETQYF
>TRBJ2-2|TRBV7-6
CASSSRLDGTNTGELFF
>TRBJ2-1|TRBV7-3
CASSLNARGGEQFF
>TRBJ2-1|TRBV5-1
CASSSRGGDYNEQFF
>TRBJ2-3|TRBV5-4
CASGSKAQRTQYF
>TRBJ2-1|TRBV5-4
CASSLRSEQFF